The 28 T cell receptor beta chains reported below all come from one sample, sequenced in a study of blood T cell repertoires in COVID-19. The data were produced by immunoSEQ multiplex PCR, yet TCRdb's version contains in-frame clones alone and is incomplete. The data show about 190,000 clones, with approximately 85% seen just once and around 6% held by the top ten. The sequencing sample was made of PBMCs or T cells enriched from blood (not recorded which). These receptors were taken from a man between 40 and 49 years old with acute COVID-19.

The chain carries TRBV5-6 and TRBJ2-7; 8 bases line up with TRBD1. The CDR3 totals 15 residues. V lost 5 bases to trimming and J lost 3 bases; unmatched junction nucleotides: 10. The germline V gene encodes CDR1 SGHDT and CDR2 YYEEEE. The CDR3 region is CASSRLDRVGYEQYF. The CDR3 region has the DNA TGTGCCAGCAGTCGTTTGGACAGGGTAGGCTACGAGCAGTACTTC.

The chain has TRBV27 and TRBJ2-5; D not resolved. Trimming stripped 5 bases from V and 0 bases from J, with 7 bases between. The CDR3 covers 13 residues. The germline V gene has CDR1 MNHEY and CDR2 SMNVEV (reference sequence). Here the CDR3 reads CASSRRYQETQYF. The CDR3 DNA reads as TGTGCCAGCAGTCGTCGGTACCAAGAGACCCAGTACTTC.

In DNA form, the CDR3 reads TGCGCCAGCAGCTTGACTAGCGGGAGGACCTCCTACGAGCAGTACTTC. Translation gives CASSLTSGRTSYEQYF. The chain carries TRBV5-1 and TRBJ2-7; 12 nucleotides line up with TRBD2. Per the germline V gene, CDR1 is SGHRS and CDR2 is YFSETQ. This CDR3 is 16 amino acids long. V dropped 1 base and J dropped 0; count of bases not matched to a gene: 2.

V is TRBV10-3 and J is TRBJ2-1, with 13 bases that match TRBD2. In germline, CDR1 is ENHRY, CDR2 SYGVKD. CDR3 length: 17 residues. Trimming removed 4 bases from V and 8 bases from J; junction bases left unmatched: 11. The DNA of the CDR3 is TGTGCCATCAGTGGGGATCCGGGACTAGCGGGATTCTATGAGCAGTTCTTC. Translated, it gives CAISGDPGLAGFYEQFF.

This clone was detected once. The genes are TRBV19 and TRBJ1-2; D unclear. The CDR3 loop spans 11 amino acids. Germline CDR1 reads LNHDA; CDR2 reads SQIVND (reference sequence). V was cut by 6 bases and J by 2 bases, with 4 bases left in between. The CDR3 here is CASRENYGYTF. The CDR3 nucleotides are TGTGCCAGTAGGGAGAACTATGGCTACACCTTC.

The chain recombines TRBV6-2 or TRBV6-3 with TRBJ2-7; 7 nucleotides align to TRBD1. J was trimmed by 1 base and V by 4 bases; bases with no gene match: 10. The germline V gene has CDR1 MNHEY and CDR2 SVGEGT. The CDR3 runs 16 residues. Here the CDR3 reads CASSFDRDRNSYEQYF. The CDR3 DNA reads TGTGCCAGCAGTTTTGACCGGGACAGAAATTCCTACGAGCAGTACTTC.

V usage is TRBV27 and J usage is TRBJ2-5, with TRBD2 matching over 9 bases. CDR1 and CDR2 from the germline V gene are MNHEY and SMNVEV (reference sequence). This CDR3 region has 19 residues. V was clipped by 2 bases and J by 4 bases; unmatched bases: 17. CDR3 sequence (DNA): TGTGCCAGCAGTTTAGATAAATCTGCCGGTAGCGGGAGAAGAGAGACCCAGTACTTC. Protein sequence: CASSLDKSAGSGRRETQYF.

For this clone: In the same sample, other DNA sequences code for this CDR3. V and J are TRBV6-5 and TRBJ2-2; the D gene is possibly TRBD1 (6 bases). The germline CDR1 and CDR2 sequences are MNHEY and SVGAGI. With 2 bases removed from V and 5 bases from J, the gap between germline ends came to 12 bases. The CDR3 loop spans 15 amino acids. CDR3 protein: CASSYSGQGTGELFF. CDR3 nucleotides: TGTGCCAGCAGTTACAGTGGTCAGGGGACCGGGGAGCTGTTTTTT.

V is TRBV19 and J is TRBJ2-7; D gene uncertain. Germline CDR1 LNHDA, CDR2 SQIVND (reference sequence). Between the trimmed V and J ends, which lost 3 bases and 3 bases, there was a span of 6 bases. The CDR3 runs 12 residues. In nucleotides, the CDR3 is TGTGCCAGTAGTATGGGCAGCTACGAGCAGTACTTC. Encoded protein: CASSMGSYEQYF.

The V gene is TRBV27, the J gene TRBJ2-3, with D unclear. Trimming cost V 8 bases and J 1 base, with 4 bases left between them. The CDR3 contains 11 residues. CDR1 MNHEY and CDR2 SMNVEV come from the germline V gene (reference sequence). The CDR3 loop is CASLRTDTQYF. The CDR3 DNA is TGTGCCAGCCTCCGCACAGATACGCAGTATTTT.

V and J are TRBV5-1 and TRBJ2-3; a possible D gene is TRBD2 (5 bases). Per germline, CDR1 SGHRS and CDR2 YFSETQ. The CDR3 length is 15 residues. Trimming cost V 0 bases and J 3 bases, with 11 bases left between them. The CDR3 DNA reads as TGCGCCAGCAGCTTGGAACCAGCGGCAACAGATACGCAGTATTTT. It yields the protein CASSLEPAATDTQYF.

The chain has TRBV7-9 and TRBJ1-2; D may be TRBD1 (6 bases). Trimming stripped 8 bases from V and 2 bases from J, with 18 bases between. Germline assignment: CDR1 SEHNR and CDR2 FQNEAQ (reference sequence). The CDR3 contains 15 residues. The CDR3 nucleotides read TGTGCCAGCGGATCCCAGGTGGGGGCGAACTATGGCTACACCTTC. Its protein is CASGSQVGANYGYTF.

The CDR3 here is CASSLGLSEPQHF. CDR3 DNA sequence: TGTGCCAGCAGCTTGGGACTGAGCGAGCCCCAGCATTTT. The chain couples TRBV5-6 to TRBJ1-5, with unresolved D. The CDR3 sequence is 13 residues long. Germline V gene sequence: CDR1 SGHDT, CDR2 YYEEEE. V lost 0 bases and J lost 8, with 9 bases in between.

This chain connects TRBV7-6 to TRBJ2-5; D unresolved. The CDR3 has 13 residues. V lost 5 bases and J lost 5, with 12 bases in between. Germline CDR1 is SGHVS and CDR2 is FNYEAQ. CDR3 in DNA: TGTGCCAGCAGCGCGTTCCAGGTGGAGACCCAGTACTTC. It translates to CASSAFQVETQYF.

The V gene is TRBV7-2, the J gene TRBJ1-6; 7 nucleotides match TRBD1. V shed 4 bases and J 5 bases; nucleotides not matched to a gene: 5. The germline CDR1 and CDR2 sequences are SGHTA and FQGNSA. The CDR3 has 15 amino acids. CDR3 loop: CASSYTGTDNSPLHF. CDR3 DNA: TGTGCCAGCAGCTATACCGGGACAGATAATTCACCCCTCCACTTT. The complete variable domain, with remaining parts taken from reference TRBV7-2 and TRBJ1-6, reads GAGVSQSPSNKVTEKGKDVELRCDPISGHTALYWYRQSLGQGLEFLIYFQGNSAPDKSGLPSDRFSAERTGGSVSTLTIQRTQQEDSAVYLCASSYTGTDNSPLHFGNGTRLTVT.

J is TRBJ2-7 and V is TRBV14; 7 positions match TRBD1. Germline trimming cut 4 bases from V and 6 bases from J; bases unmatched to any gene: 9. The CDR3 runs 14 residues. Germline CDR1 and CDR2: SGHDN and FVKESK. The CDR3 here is CASSPISGQFEQYF. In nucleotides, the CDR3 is TGTGCCAGCAGCCCTATTTCGGGACAGTTCGAGCAGTACTTC.

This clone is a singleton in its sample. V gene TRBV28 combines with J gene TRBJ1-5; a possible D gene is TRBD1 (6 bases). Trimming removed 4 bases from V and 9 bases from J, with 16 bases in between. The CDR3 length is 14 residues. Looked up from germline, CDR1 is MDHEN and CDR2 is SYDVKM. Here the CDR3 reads CASSSGGLRLPQHF. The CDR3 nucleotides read TGTGCCAGCAGTTCGGGGGGGCTCCGATTGCCCCAGCATTTT.

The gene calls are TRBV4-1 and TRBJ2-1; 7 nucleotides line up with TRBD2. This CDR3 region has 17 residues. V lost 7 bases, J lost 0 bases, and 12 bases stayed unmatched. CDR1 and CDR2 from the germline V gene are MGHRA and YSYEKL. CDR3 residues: CASTLVGGRSSYNEQFF. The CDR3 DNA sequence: TGCGCCAGCACCCTAGTCGGGGGGAGAAGCTCCTACAATGAGCAGTTCTTC.

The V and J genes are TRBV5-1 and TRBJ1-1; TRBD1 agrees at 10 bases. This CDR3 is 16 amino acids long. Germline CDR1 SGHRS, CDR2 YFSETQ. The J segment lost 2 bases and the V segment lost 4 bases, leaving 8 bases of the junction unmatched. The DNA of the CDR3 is TGCGCCAGCAGCGCCGGGACAGGGGTGGTCAACACTGAAGCTTTCTTT. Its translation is CASSAGTGVVNTEAFF. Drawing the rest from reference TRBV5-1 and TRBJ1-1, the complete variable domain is KAGVTQTPRYLIKTRGQQVTLSCSPISGHRSVSWYQQTPGQGLQFLFEYFSETQRNKGNFPGRFSGRQFSNSRSEMNVSTLELGDSALYLCASSAGTGVVNTEAFFGQGTRLTVV.

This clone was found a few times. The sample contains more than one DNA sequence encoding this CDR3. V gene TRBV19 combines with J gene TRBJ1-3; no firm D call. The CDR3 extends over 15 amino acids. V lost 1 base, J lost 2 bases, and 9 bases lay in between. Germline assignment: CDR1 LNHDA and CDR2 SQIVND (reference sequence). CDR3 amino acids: CASSIVSAAGNTIYF. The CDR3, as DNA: TGTGCCAGTAGTATAGTTTCGGCGGCTGGAAACACCATATATTTT.

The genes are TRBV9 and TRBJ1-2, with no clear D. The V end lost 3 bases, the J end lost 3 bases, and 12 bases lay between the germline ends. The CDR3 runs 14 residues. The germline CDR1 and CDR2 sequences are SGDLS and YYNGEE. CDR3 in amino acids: CASSGGLLYYGYTF. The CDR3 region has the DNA TGTGCCAGCAGCGGTGGCCTTCTGTACTATGGCTACACCTTC.

Here the CDR3 reads CASSRTLGRERYEQYF. As DNA, the CDR3 is TGTGCCAGCAGCAGGACTCTGGGGCGGGAGAGGTACGAGCAGTACTTC. The chain joins TRBV11-2 to TRBJ2-7; the match to TRBD2 covers 7 bases. The germline V gene has CDR1 SGHAT and CDR2 FQNNGV. This CDR3 comprises 16 residues. V lost 5 bases to trimming and J lost 4 bases; unmatched junction nucleotides: 14.

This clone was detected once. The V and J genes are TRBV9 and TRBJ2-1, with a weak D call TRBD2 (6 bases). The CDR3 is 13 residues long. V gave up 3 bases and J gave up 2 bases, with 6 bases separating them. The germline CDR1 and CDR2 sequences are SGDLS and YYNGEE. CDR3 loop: CASSASAYNEQFF. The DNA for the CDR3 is TGTGCCAGCAGCGCTAGCGCCTACAATGAGCAGTTCTTC.

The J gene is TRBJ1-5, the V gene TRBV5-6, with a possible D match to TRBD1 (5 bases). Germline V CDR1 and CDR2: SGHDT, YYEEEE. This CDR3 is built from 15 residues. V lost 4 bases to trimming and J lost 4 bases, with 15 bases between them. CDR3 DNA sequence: TGTGCCAGCAGCGACTGGGGCGGGGATAATCAGCCCCAGCATTTT. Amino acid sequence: CASSDWGGDNQPQHF. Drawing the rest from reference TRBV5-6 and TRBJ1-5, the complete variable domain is DAGVTQSPTHLIKTRGQQVTLRCSPKSGHDTVSWYQQALGQGPQFIFQYYEEEERQRGNFPDRFSGHQFPNYSSELNVNALLLGDSALYLCASSDWGGDNQPQHFGDGTRLSIL.

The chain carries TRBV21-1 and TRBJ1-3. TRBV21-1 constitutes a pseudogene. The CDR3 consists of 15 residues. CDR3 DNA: TGTGCCAGCAGCAAACCGGGCTCAGCGGTGAACACCATATATTTT. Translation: CASSKPGSAVNTIYF.

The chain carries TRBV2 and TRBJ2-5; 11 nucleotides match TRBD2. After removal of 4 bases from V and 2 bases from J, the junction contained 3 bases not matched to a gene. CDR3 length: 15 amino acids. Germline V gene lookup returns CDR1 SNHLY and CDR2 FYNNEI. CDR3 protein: CASSGTSGPQETQYF. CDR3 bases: TGTGCCAGCAGTGGGACTAGCGGGCCTCAAGAGACCCAGTACTTC.

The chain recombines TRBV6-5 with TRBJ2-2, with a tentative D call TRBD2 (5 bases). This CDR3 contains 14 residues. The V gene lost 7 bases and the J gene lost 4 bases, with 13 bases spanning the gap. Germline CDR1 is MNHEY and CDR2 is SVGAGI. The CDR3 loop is CASIGSAFTGELFF. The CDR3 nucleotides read TGTGCCAGCATAGGTAGCGCATTCACCGGGGAGCTGTTTTTT.

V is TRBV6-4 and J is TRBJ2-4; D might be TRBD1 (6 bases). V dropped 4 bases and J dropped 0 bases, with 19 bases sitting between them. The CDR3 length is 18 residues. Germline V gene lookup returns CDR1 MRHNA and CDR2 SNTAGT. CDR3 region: CASSVRQQGLVAKNIQYF. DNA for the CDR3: TGTGCCAGCAGTGTCAGACAACAGGGTCTCGTAGCCAAAAACATTCAGTACTTC.